Listed below are T cell receptor beta chains from one sample, sequenced in a study of OX40 agonist ivuxolimab in advanced cancers. Assay used: immunoSEQ multiplex PCR; TCRdb lists only in-frame clones, some missing. The data contain 70,000 to 95,000 clones, approximately 86% of them singletons. The sample in question was CD4+ or CD8+ T cells sorted from blood, obtained in a trial of the OX40 agonist ivuxolimab. The receptors were sampled from an adult with an advanced solid tumor such as melanoma, head and neck, liver or kidney cancer. The CDR3 runs from the conserved cysteine through the conserved F or W. The order of the fields is V gene, J gene, D gene, clone size, CDR3 DNA, CDR3 protein. D genes are given only for firm matches. A clone size is listed for some rows: how often the clone was seen (once, few, many), or a class if it is expanded.

V gene: TRBV18
J gene: TRBJ1-4
D gene: NA
clone size: NA
CDR3 DNA: TGTGCCAGCTCACCACGGTCGGGGGGGGAACTGTTTTTT
CDR3 protein: CASSPRSGGELFF

V gene: TRBV19
J gene: TRBJ1-5
D gene: TRBD1
clone size: NA
CDR3 DNA: TGTGCCAGTAGTCGGACAGGGGGCGGAACGAGCAATCAGCCCCAGCATTTT
CDR3 protein: CASSRTGGGTSNQPQHF

V gene: TRBV18
J gene: TRBJ1-4
D gene: NA
clone size: once
CDR3 DNA: TGTGCCAGCTCACCGCGCGGGCCGAAGAATGAAAAACTGTTTTTT
CDR3 protein: CASSPRGPKNEKLFF

V gene: TRBV19
J gene: TRBJ2-5
D gene: NA
clone size: NA
CDR3 DNA: TGTGCCAGTAGTATAGATAAGGGGCTGGAGACCCAGTACTTC
CDR3 protein: CASSIDKGLETQYF

V gene: TRBV19
J gene: TRBJ2-6
D gene: NA
clone size: NA
CDR3 DNA: TGTGCCAGTAGTCAATCAGGGCGGGCCAACGTCCTGACTTTC
CDR3 protein: CASSQSGRANVLTF

V gene: TRBV6-6
J gene: TRBJ1-1
D gene: NA
clone size: few
CDR3 DNA: TGTGCCAGCAGTTACGGCCCGACCGAAGCTTTCTTT
CDR3 protein: CASSYGPTEAFF

V gene: TRBV19
J gene: TRBJ2-5
D gene: NA
clone size: NA
CDR3 DNA: TGTGCCAGTAGTATAGGCAGGAACTCGGAGACCCAGTACTTC
CDR3 protein: CASSIGRNSETQYF

V gene: TRBV5-4
J gene: TRBJ2-5
D gene: TRBD2
clone size: NA
CDR3 DNA: TGTGCCAGCAGCTTGGGCCCAGGAACTAGCGGGAGCCTCCAAGAGACCCAGTACTTC
CDR3 protein: CASSLGPGTSGSLQETQYF

V gene: TRBV28
J gene: TRBJ1-2
D gene: TRBD1
clone size: NA
CDR3 DNA: TGTGCCAGCAGTTCTTACCCTGGGACAGGGGGCGCTCCAGGTGGCTACACCTTC
CDR3 protein: CASSSYPGTGGAPGGYTF

V gene: TRBV7-2
J gene: TRBJ2-7
D gene: NA
clone size: NA
CDR3 DNA: TGTGCCAGCAGCTCGACCCGGACGCTATCCTACGAGCAGTACTTC
CDR3 protein: CASSSTRTLSYEQYF

V gene: TRBV10-1
J gene: TRBJ1-1
D gene: NA
clone size: NA
CDR3 DNA: TGCGCCAGCAGCTCCAGAATGAACACTGAAGCTTTCTTT
CDR3 protein: CASSSRMNTEAFF

V gene: TRBV19
J gene: TRBJ2-6
D gene: TRBD2
clone size: NA
CDR3 DNA: TGTGCCAGTAGGCCTCTGCGGGATGTGCTAGCGGGAGGTTCTGGGGCCAACGTCCTGACTTTC
CDR3 protein: CASRPLRDVLAGGSGANVLTF

V gene: TRBV7-2
J gene: TRBJ2-7
D gene: NA
clone size: NA
CDR3 DNA: TGTGCCAGCAGCCCCCAGGCGGGTAACTCCTACGAGCAGTACTTC
CDR3 protein: CASSPQAGNSYEQYF

V gene: TRBV19
J gene: TRBJ2-5
D gene: NA
clone size: NA
CDR3 DNA: TGTGCCAGTAGTGAATGGACTTTGAACATGGAGACCCAGTACTTC
CDR3 protein: CASSEWTLNMETQYF

V gene: TRBV5-1
J gene: TRBJ2-5
D gene: TRBD1
clone size: NA
CDR3 DNA: TGCGCCAGCAATTCCCGGGACAGACAAGAGACCCAGTACTTC
CDR3 protein: CASNSRDRQETQYF

V gene: TRBV5-4
J gene: TRBJ2-1
D gene: TRBD2
clone size: NA
CDR3 DNA: TGTGCCAGCAGTTTTAGACTAGCGGGTTTGGGCTACGATGAGCAGTTCTTC
CDR3 protein: CASSFRLAGLGYDEQFF

V gene: TRBV6-6
J gene: TRBJ1-5
D gene: NA
clone size: NA
CDR3 DNA: TGTGCCAGCAGTTACTCGGCGGTTCAGCCCCAGCATTTT
CDR3 protein: CASSYSAVQPQHF

V gene: TRBV11-2
J gene: TRBJ2-2
D gene: TRBD1
clone size: NA
CDR3 DNA: TGTGCCAGCAGCTTAACAGGGGACGGCGGGGAGCTGTTTTTT
CDR3 protein: CASSLTGDGGELFF

V gene: TRBV28
J gene: TRBJ2-7
D gene: TRBD2
clone size: NA
CDR3 DNA: TGTGCCAGCACTACACCCCCCGGGACTATACCCTACGAGCAGTACTTC
CDR3 protein: CASTTPPGTIPYEQYF

V gene: TRBV28
J gene: TRBJ2-7
D gene: TRBD2
clone size: NA
CDR3 DNA: TGTGCCAGCACCCCCCATAGCGGGATCCCCTACGAGCAGTACTTC
CDR3 protein: CASTPHSGIPYEQYF

V gene: TRBV7-2
J gene: TRBJ2-7
D gene: NA
clone size: NA
CDR3 DNA: TGTGCCAGCAGCTTAGTAACATATGTTGAGCAGTACTTC
CDR3 protein: CASSLVTYVEQYF

V gene: TRBV6-5
J gene: TRBJ2-1
D gene: NA
clone size: NA
CDR3 DNA: TGTGCCAGCAGTTATCTGGGGGGTAACGCCGAGCAGTTCTTC
CDR3 protein: CASSYLGGNAEQFF

V gene: TRBV7-7
J gene: TRBJ2-2
D gene: NA
clone size: NA
CDR3 DNA: TGTGCTAGCAGCTTCGATAGGCTGAACACCGGGGAGCTGTTTTTT
CDR3 protein: CASSFDRLNTGELFF

V gene: TRBV27
J gene: TRBJ2-3
D gene: TRBD2
clone size: NA
CDR3 DNA: TGTGCCAGCAGTTTTCTAGCGGGAGGGCCCACAGATACGCAGTATTTT
CDR3 protein: CASSFLAGGPTDTQYF

V gene: TRBV10-1
J gene: TRBJ1-3
D gene: NA
clone size: NA
CDR3 DNA: TGCGCCAGCAGCACGGCCCCTTCTCAGGGCCCGGACGTCACCATATATTTT
CDR3 protein: CASSTAPSQGPDVTIYF

V gene: TRBV5-1
J gene: TRBJ1-1
D gene: TRBD1
clone size: NA
CDR3 DNA: TGCGCCAGCAGCTTGGCCGACAGGGGAGACAAAGCTTTCTTT
CDR3 protein: CASSLADRGDKAFF

V gene: TRBV6-6
J gene: TRBJ2-7
D gene: NA
clone size: NA
CDR3 DNA: TGTGCCAGCAGTTACTCTAGGGGCAGAATTTCCTACGAGCAGTACTTC
CDR3 protein: CASSYSRGRISYEQYF

V gene: TRBV5-1
J gene: TRBJ2-5
D gene: TRBD2
clone size: NA
CDR3 DNA: TGCGCCAGCAGCTTGGAACTAGCGGGGCAAGGGGGGACCCAGTACTTC
CDR3 protein: CASSLELAGQGGTQYF

V gene: TRBV11-3
J gene: TRBJ2-3
D gene: TRBD1
clone size: NA
CDR3 DNA: TGTGCCAGCAGCCCTGGGACAGTCACAGATACGCAGTATTTT
CDR3 protein: CASSPGTVTDTQYF

V gene: TRBV5-1
J gene: TRBJ2-5
D gene: NA
clone size: NA
CDR3 DNA: TGCGCCAGCAGACCCGACCAAGAGACCCAGTACTTC
CDR3 protein: CASRPDQETQYF

V gene: TRBV9
J gene: TRBJ2-1
D gene: NA
clone size: NA
CDR3 DNA: TGTGCCAGCAGCGTAGGTTCTTCGGGAGTATTGAGCACCTACAATGAGCAGTTCTTC
CDR3 protein: CASSVGSSGVLSTYNEQFF

V gene: TRBV5-1
J gene: TRBJ1-6
D gene: NA
clone size: NA
CDR3 DNA: TGCGCCTTGGGAAGCCATAATTCACCCCTCCACTTT
CDR3 protein: CALGSHNSPLHF

V gene: TRBV5-6
J gene: TRBJ1-2
D gene: TRBD1
clone size: few
CDR3 DNA: TGTGCCAGCAGCTCCCACGACAGGGGAGGAGGCTACACCTTC
CDR3 protein: CASSSHDRGGGYTF

V gene: TRBV4-1
J gene: TRBJ2-7
D gene: NA
clone size: once
CDR3 DNA: TGCGCCAGCAGCCGTTATGTGGACAGAAATTCCTACGAGCAGTACTTC
CDR3 protein: CASSRYVDRNSYEQYF

V gene: TRBV27
J gene: TRBJ2-1
D gene: NA
clone size: NA
CDR3 DNA: TGTGCCAGCAGTTTATTAGGGGGAGACTACAATGAGCAGTTCTTC
CDR3 protein: CASSLLGGDYNEQFF

V gene: TRBV15
J gene: TRBJ1-1
D gene: TRBD1
clone size: NA
CDR3 DNA: TGTGCCACCGCAAAAGTCAGGGGGCTGAACACTGAAGCTTTCTTT
CDR3 protein: CATAKVRGLNTEAFF

V gene: TRBV28
J gene: TRBJ2-5
D gene: NA
clone size: NA
CDR3 DNA: TGTGCCAGCAGTTTTGGCAGGTTGGAGACCCAGTACTTC
CDR3 protein: CASSFGRLETQYF